This TCR beta chain is from a study of CD8 T cells in Susac syndrome. Study-level results: As the study acknowledged, the number of individuals who were part of its TCR sequencing and HLA analysis was relatively small.

V was trimmed by 6 bases and J by 0 bases, leaving 9 bases between them. Looked up from germline, CDR1 is LNHDA and CDR2 is SQIVND (reference sequence). The CDR3 contains 13 residues. Sequencing targeted TCR beta in blood CD8+ and CD4+ T cells. The multiple sclerosis control group comprised treatment-naive patients with stable or active relapsing-remitting disease. Concerning this clonotype itself: What it binds is unknown.

RNA, at about 0.45 to 1 ug, was reverse transcribed with random hexamers. The CDR3 of TCR beta was amplified by immunoSEQ multiplex PCR across 54 Vbeta and 13 Jbeta. Each CDR3 protein gets one entry after TCRdb re-called the immunoSEQ multiplex PCR reads with MiXCR. The profile shows 150,000 or so distinct CDR3 sequences, around 96% of them singletons. This sequence was found in a human donor with multiple sclerosis. Sequencing used CD8+ T cells from PBMCs. The chain couples TRBV19 to TRBJ2-7, with D maybe TRBD2 (6 bases). This CDR3 is CASREGSSYEQYF. The CDR3 DNA follows: TGTGCCAGTAGGGAGGGGAGCTCCTACGAGCAGTACTTC.